A single sample is the source of the 26 T cell receptor beta chains below, sequenced in a study of blood T cells in healthy people across ages. Primed by a sample-barcoded 5' primer and a J-beta primer mix, a second PCR proceeded for 7 to 11 cycles. Each CDR3 protein is one row after TCRdb ran MiXCR on the 5' RACE reads. The sample includes approximately 810,000 distinct CDR3 sequences, under 40% seen only once; the top ten take over 10%. The sample taken for sequencing was blood. All receptors derive from a man between 18 and 35 years old in good health.

This clonotype was recorded at least ten times. The chain uses TRBV7-2 and TRBJ2-7; D not certain. This CDR3 spans 16 amino acids. The V gene lost 2 bases and the J gene lost 1 base, with 15 bases spanning the gap. Germline-derived CDR1 and CDR2 are SGHTA and FQGNSA. The DNA for the CDR3 is TGTGCCAGCAGCTTAAGTGGGCAGGTCGAATCCTACGAGCAGTACTTC. Its protein is CASSLSGQVESYEQYF.

In its sample, this clonotype was seen a few times. The chain is built from TRBV6-1 and TRBJ1-6; D unclear. Trimming took 3 bases from V and 0 from J, leaving 18 bases between them. CDR3 length: 19 amino acids. Germline V lookup: CDR1 MNHNS, CDR2 SASEGT. The CDR3 reads CASSDSANFRSSYNSPLHF. CDR3 coding DNA: TGTGCCAGCAGTGATTCAGCAAACTTCCGGAGCTCCTATAATTCACCCCTCCACTTT.

This CDR3 reads CASSSLRQGAFF. The CDR3 coding sequence is TGTGCCAGCAGTTCCCTCCGTCAAGGAGCTTTCTTT. The chain has TRBV6-6 and TRBJ1-1, with D hard to call. Germline CDR1 reads MNHNY; CDR2 reads SVGAGI (reference sequence). This CDR3 has 12 amino acids. Trimming left V 4 bases short and J 10 bases short, with 13 bases between.

The rearrangement links TRBV5-1 to TRBJ1-1; no reliable D call. The CDR3 runs to 14 residues. Trimming left V 0 bases short and J 6 bases short, with 12 bases between. The germline CDR1 and CDR2 sequences are SGHRS and YFSETQ. CDR3 sequence (DNA): TGCGCCAGCAGCTTGGAGCTGGCTTTTGCTGAAGCTTTCTTT. Its protein is CASSLELAFAEAFF.

The rearrangement links TRBV5-1 to TRBJ2-7; 7 bases map to TRBD1. J lost 3 bases, V lost 4 bases, and 7 bases had no gene match. CDR3 length: 14 amino acids. CDR1 and CDR2 from the germline V gene are SGHRS and YFSETQ. The CDR3 coding sequence is TGCGCCAGCAGCGAACGACAGGGTTACTACGAGCAGTACTTC. Its translation: CASSERQGYYEQYF.

This clonotype has only a few counts. This chain joins TRBV10-3 and TRBJ1-2; 9 nucleotides agree with TRBD1. The CDR3 runs to 14 residues. Germline V lookup: CDR1 ENHRY, CDR2 SYGVKD. With 4 bases clipped from V and 7 bases from J, the junction kept 7 bases outside the gene matches. The CDR3 bases are TGTGCCATCAGTGGGGACAGGGAACAAGGTGGCTACACCTTC. Translating gives CAISGDREQGGYTF.

The rearrangement uses TRBV7-2 and TRBJ1-2; no clear D. This CDR3 is 13 amino acids long. Germline loops: CDR1 SGHTA, CDR2 FQGNSA. With 4 bases removed from V and 8 bases from J, the gap between germline ends came to 14 bases. The CDR3 bases are TGTGCCAGCAGCTCCGACCCCCAGTGGGGCTACACCTTC. This codes for CASSSDPQWGYTF.

This clonotype turned up a few times. The chain links TRBV7-3 to TRBJ2-7; D call uncertain. V lost 1 base, J lost 5 bases, and 9 bases lay in between. This CDR3 has 13 amino acids. CDR1 and CDR2 from the germline V gene are SGHTA and FQGTGA. The CDR3 nucleotides are TGTGCCAGCAGCTTAAACCAGGCCAACGAGCAGTACTTC. This codes for CASSLNQANEQYF.

The genes are TRBV20-1 and TRBJ1-1; TRBD1 is a possible D gene (5 bases). Germline-derived CDR1 and CDR2 are DFQATT and SNEGSKA (reference sequence). Trimming stripped 2 bases from V and 3 bases from J, with 10 bases between. CDR3 size: 13 residues. The CDR3: CSARSSRDTEAFF. CDR3 coding DNA: TGCAGTGCTAGAAGCTCCAGGGACACTGAAGCTTTCTTT.

The chain is built from TRBV20-1 and TRBJ2-3; the match to TRBD2 covers 9 bases. Germline V gene data show CDR1 as DFQATT and CDR2 as SNEGSKA (reference sequence). Trimming at V came to 0 bases and at J to 0 bases, leaving 1 base not matched to a gene. The CDR3 sequence is 15 residues long. For the CDR3, the DNA is TGCAGTGCTAGAGATCTAGCGGGGAGCACAGATACGCAGTATTTT. Protein sequence: CSARDLAGSTDTQYF.

V gene TRBV7-2 combines with J gene TRBJ1-1; the D gene is possibly TRBD1 (5 bases). The CDR3 is made up of 13 amino acids. V was trimmed by 4 bases and J by 5 bases, leaving 11 bases between them. The germline CDR1 and CDR2 sequences are SGHTA and FQGNSA. This chain's CDR3 is CASSSWTLTEAFF. For the CDR3, the DNA is TGTGCCAGCAGCTCGTGGACATTAACTGAAGCTTTCTTT.

The table lists this clonotype with many counts. The chain links TRBV5-1 to TRBJ2-7; TRBD2 aligns across 12 bases. V trimming: 4 bases; J trimming: 1 base; junction bases outside the gene matches: 6. The CDR3 length is 16 residues. CDR1 and CDR2 from the germline V gene are SGHRS and YFSETQ. CDR3 bases: TGCGCCAGCAGCGGAGGACTAGCGGGGCCATCCTACGAGCAGTACTTC. This encodes CASSGGLAGPSYEQYF. Together with reference TRBV5-1 and TRBJ2-7, the CDR3 gives the full variable domain: KAGVTQTPRYLIKTRGQQVTLSCSPISGHRSVSWYQQTPGQGLQFLFEYFSETQRNKGNFPGRFSGRQFSNSRSEMNVSTLELGDSALYLCASSGGLAGPSYEQYFGPGTRLTVT.

The chain uses TRBV4-3 and TRBJ2-3, with D perhaps TRBD1 (5 bases). Germline V gene data show CDR1 as LGHNA and CDR2 as YSLEER. Trimming pared 1 base from V and 5 bases from J, leaving 10 bases between. The CDR3 has 14 amino acids. The CDR3: CASSQAAGKDTQYF. CDR3 DNA: TGCGCCAGCAGCCAAGCGGCAGGGAAAGATACGCAGTATTTT.

This clonotype has ten or more counts. The chain has TRBV5-1 and TRBJ2-7, with 9 bases identical to TRBD1. Trimming cost V 0 bases and J 3 bases; bases outside gene matches: 7. The germline V gene encodes CDR1 SGHRS and CDR2 YFSETQ. This CDR3 has 16 residues. The CDR3 nucleotides read TGCGCCAGCAGCTTGGCCTCTGGGACAGGGAACTACGAGCAGTACTTC. Amino acids: CASSLASGTGNYEQYF.

This clonotype appeared many times. The chain is built from TRBV4-3 and TRBJ2-5; TRBD2 aligns across 7 bases. The J segment lost 4 bases and the V segment lost 5 bases, leaving 10 bases of the junction unmatched. The CDR3 consists of 15 residues. Germline V gene sequence: CDR1 LGHNA, CDR2 YSLEER. The CDR3: CASSFQWTSAETQYF. CDR3 DNA: TGCGCCAGCAGCTTTCAATGGACTAGTGCAGAGACCCAGTACTTC.

The chain combines TRBV4-3 with TRBJ2-1; D possibly corresponds to TRBD1 (5 bases). The DNA end is more similar to TRBJ2-7, so the J call may be wrong. Germline loops: CDR1 LGHNA, CDR2 YSLEER. The length of the CDR3 is 16 residues. CDR3 sequence: CASSQSIQGRYNEQYF. DNA for the CDR3: TGCGCCAGCAGCCAATCAATCCAGGGAAGGTACAATGAGCAGTACTTC.

This clonotype was picked up a small number of times. The chain couples TRBV4-3 to TRBJ2-6; D remains ambiguous. Germline CDR1 is LGHNA and CDR2 is YSLEER. The CDR3 consists of 17 residues. V was trimmed by 1 base and J by 4 bases, leaving 14 bases between them. CDR3 residues: CASSQVLSGPGANVLTF. CDR3 bases: TGCGCCAGCAGCCAAGTGCTCTCCGGACCAGGGGCCAACGTCCTGACTTTC.

This chain connects TRBV15 to TRBJ2-4; D may be TRBD2 (6 bases). The J call is uncertain, as TRBJ2-5 better fits the DNA end. The CDR3 covers 15 residues. CDR1 and CDR2 from the germline V gene are LNHNV and YYDKDF (reference sequence). CDR3: CATSRDSGGDETQYF. The CDR3 bases are TGTGCCACCAGCAGAGATAGCGGCGGAGACGAGACCCAGTACTTC.

This clonotype has only a few counts. The chain carries TRBV18 and TRBJ1-6; 7 bases fit TRBD1. J gave up 10 bases and V 3 bases, and 9 bases lay outside the gene matches. CDR1 KGHSH and CDR2 LQKENI come from the germline V gene. The CDR3 loop spans 15 amino acids. CDR3 region: CASSPLRDSGSPLHF. DNA of the CDR3: TGTGCCAGCTCACCGTTACGGGACAGTGGCTCACCCCTCCACTTT.

The V and J genes are TRBV12-3 or TRBV12-4 and TRBJ1-5; TRBD1 might be the D (6 bases). This CDR3 contains 15 residues. Trimming pared 6 bases from V and 4 bases from J, leaving 16 bases between. In DNA, the CDR3 is TGTGCCAGCAGCCTAACCGGACAGCCGAATCAGCCCCAGCATTTT. Protein: CASSLTGQPNQPQHF.

V and J are TRBV18 and TRBJ1-1; 7 bases map to TRBD1. Germline trimming cut 0 bases from V and 2 bases from J; bases unmatched to any gene: 15. The CDR3 covers 19 residues. CDR1 is KGHSH and CDR2 is LQKENI in the germline V gene. Here the CDR3 reads CASSPPFIETGTLNTEAFF. CDR3 sequence (DNA): TGTGCCAGCTCACCACCGTTCATCGAGACAGGGACGTTAAACACTGAAGCTTTCTTT. The entire variable domain, with the rest obtained from reference TRBV18 and TRBJ1-1, is as follows: NAGVMQNPRHLVRRRGQEARLRCSPMKGHSHVYWYRQLPEEGLKFMVYLQKENIIDESGMPKERFSAEFPKEGPSILRIQQVVRGDSAAYFCASSPPFIETGTLNTEAFFGQGTRLTVV.

This clonotype was seen at least ten times. CDR3: CASSFGGVSSYEQYF. The DNA for the CDR3 is TGTGCCAGCAGTTTTGGCGGGGTGAGCTCCTACGAGCAGTACTTC. J is TRBJ2-7 and V is TRBV12-3 or TRBV12-4; D might be TRBD2 (6 bases). There are 15 residues in the CDR3. Trimming stripped 3 bases from V and 0 bases from J, with 12 bases between.

This clonotype was observed many times. This chain joins TRBV29-1 and TRBJ2-1, with D maybe TRBD1 (5 bases). Germline values: CDR1 SQVTM, CDR2 ANQGSEA. The CDR3 loop spans 11 amino acids. V lost 5 bases and J 8 bases, leaving 10 bases between the germline ends. The DNA for the CDR3 is TGCAGCGTTTCCAGGGTGGATGAGCAGTTCTTC. This codes for CSVSRVDEQFF.

This rearrangement joins TRBV7-3 to TRBJ2-6, with D perhaps matching TRBD1 (6 bases). The ends were cut back, 5 bases at V and 0 bases at J, with 14 bases in the middle. Germline CDR1 reads SGHTA; CDR2 reads FQGTGA. The CDR3 extends over 17 amino acids. This CDR3 is CASSPPDSYSGANVLTF. Here the CDR3 DNA reads TGTGCCAGCAGCCCCCCGGACAGCTACTCTGGGGCCAACGTCCTGACTTTC.

This clonotype showed up many times. The chain links TRBV6-5 to TRBJ2-5, with D possibly being TRBD1 (5 bases). The CDR3 extends over 13 amino acids. The ends were cut back, 5 bases at V and 5 bases at J, with 12 bases in the middle. Germline loops: CDR1 MNHEY, CDR2 SVGAGI. For the CDR3, the DNA is TGTGCCAGCAGTCAGGGTATCAGGGAGACCCAGTACTTC. Translating gives CASSQGIRETQYF.

V and J are TRBV28 and TRBJ2-1; 7 bases line up with TRBD1. Germline CDR1 reads MDHEN; CDR2 reads SYDVKM. The CDR3 has 14 amino acids. With 6 bases clipped from V and 10 bases from J, the junction kept 12 bases outside the gene matches. The chain's CDR3 is CASRPDRETYEQFF. The CDR3 DNA reads TGTGCCAGCAGGCCCGACAGGGAGACCTACGAGCAGTTCTTC.